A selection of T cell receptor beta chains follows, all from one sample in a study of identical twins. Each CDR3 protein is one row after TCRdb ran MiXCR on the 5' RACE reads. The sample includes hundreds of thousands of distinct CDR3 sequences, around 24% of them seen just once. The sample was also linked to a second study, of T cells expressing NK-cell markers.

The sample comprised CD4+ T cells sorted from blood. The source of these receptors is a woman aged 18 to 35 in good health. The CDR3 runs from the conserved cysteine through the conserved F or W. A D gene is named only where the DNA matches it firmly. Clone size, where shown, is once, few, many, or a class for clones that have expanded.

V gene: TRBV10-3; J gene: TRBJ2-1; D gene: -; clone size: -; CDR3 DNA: TGTGCCATCAGTGAGTCCCTCTACAACTATGAGGTAAATGAGCAGTTCTTC; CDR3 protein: CAISESLYNYEVNEQFF
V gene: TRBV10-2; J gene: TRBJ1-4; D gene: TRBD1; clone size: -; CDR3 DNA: TGCGCCAGCAGAGAGACCGGGACAGGGGCTGAAAAACTGTTTTTT; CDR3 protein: CASRETGTGAEKLFF
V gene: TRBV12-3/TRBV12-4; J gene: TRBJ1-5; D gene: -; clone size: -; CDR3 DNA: TGTGCCAGCAGTGGGGACGGGGATCAGCCCCAGCATTTT; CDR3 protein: CASSGDGDQPQHF
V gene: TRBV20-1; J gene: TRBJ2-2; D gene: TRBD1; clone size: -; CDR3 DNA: TGCAGTGCTCCTACAGGGGGCGGGGAGCTGTTTTTT; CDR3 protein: CSAPTGGGELFF
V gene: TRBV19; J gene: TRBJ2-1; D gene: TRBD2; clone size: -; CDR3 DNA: TGTGCCAGTAGTATTCTAGCGGGGGAGCAGTTCTTC; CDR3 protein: CASSILAGEQFF
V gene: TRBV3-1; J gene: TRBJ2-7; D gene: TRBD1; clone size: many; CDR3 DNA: TGTGCCAGCAGCCACCGGACAGGGGGTCACTACGAGCAGTACTTC; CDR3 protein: CASSHRTGGHYEQYF
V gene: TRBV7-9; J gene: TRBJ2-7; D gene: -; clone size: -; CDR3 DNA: TGTGCCAGCAGCCCGAAGACAAGGGAGCAGTACTTC; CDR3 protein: CASSPKTREQYF
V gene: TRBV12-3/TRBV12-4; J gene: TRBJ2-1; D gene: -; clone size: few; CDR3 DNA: TGTGCCAGCAGTTTAGATAGGCTAGCTCAGAGTGAGCAGTTCTTC; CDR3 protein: CASSLDRLAQSEQFF
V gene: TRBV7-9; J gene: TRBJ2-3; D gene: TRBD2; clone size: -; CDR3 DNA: TGTGCCAGCAGGTCCGGGACTAGCGGGAGTTTCCCCGGTACGCAGTATTTT; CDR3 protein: CASRSGTSGSFPGTQYF
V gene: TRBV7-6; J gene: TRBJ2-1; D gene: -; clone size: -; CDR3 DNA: TGTGCCAGCAGCTCGAGGGGTTATGAGCAGTTCTTC; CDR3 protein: CASSSRGYEQFF
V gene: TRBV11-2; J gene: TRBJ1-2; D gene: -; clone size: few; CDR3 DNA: TGTGCCAGCAGCCTAAATGGATTTGATGGCTACACCTTC; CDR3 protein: CASSLNGFDGYTF
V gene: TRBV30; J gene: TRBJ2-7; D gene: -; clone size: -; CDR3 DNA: TGTGCCTGGAGTATCGGACTCACTCTCGAGCAGTACTTC; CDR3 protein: CAWSIGLTLEQYF
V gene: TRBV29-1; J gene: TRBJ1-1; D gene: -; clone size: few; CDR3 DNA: TGCAGCGTTGAAGGTAGCACTGAAGCTTTCTTT; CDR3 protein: CSVEGSTEAFF
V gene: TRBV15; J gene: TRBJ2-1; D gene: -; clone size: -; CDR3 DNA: TGTGCCACCAGCCTCCAGCGCTTTACAAGAGAGCAGTTCTTC; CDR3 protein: CATSLQRFTREQFF
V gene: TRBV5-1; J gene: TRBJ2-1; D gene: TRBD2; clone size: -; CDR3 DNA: TGCGCCAGCAGCTTGTTCGTTAGCGGGAACAATGAGCAGTTCTTC; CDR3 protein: CASSLFVSGNNEQFF
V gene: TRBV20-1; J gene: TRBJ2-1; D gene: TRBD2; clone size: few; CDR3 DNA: TGCAGTGCGGGACCTAGCGGGAGTGATAATGAGCAGTTCTTC; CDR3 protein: CSAGPSGSDNEQFF
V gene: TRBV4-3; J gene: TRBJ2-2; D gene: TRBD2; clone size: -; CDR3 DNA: TGCGCCAGCAGCCAAGGATCAACTCACCTACTAGCGGGAGGGCCCGGGGAGCTGTTTTTT; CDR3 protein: CASSQGSTHLLAGGPGELFF
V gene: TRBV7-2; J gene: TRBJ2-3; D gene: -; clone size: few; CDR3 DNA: TGTGCCAGCAGCTATGGGAGTACGCAGTATTTT; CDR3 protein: CASSYGSTQYF
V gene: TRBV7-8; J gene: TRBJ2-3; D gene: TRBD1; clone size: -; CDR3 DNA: TGTGCCAGCAGCTCCCTGGACAGGGGGCTATTAGATACGCAGTATTTT; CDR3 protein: CASSSLDRGLLDTQYF
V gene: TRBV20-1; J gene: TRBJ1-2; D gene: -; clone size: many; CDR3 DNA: TGCAGTGCTAGAAACCAAGACTATGGCTACACCTTC; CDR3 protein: CSARNQDYGYTF
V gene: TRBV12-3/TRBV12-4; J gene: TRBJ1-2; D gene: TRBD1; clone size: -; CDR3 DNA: TGTGCCAGCAGGGGACAGTTAGCTAACTATGGCTACACCTTC; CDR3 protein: CASRGQLANYGYTF
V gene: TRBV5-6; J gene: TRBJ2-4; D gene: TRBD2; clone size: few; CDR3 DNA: TGTGCCAGCAGCTTGGTGGCGGGAGGGCCGAACATTCAGTACTTC; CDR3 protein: CASSLVAGGPNIQYF
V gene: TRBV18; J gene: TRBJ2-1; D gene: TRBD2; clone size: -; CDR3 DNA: TGTGCCAGCTCACCATTTTACGGCGGGAGCTCCTACAATGAGCAGTTCTTC; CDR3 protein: CASSPFYGGSSYNEQFF
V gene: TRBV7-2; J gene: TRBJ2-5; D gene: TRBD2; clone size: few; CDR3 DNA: TGTGCCAGCAGATCGACTAGCGGGAGGGCGACCCAGTACTTC; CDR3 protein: CASRSTSGRATQYF
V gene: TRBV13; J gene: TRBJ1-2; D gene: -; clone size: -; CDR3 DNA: TGTGCCAGCAGTTTTCGGGCCTATGGCTACACCTTC; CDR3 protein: CASSFRAYGYTF
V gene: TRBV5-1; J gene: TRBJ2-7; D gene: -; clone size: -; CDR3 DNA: TGCGCCAGCAGCTTGGCCGCGGGGCTCCTCACCTACGAGCAGTACTTC; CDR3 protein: CASSLAAGLLTYEQYF
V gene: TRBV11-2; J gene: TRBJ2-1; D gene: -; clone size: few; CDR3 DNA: TGTGCCGTTGTACAGGTTGTTCGTTACAATGAGCAGTTCTTC; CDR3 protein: CAVVQVVRYNEQFF
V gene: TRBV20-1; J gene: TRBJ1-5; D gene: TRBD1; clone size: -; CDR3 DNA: TGCAGTGCCATTGGCCGACAGGGTAGTATTCAGCCCCAGCATTTT; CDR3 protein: CSAIGRQGSIQPQHF
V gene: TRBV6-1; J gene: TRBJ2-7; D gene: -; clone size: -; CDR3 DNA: TGTGCCAGCAGTGAAGGCCAGGGCCCCTATTACGAGCAGTACTTC; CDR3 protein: CASSEGQGPYYEQYF
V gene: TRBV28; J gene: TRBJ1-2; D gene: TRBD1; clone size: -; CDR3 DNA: TGTGCCAGCAGTCGGGGACAGCTCGGCTACACCTTC; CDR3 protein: CASSRGQLGYTF
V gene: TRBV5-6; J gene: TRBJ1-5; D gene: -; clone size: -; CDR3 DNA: TGTGCCAGCAGCTCCCTGGGGGTGAGGAATCAGCCCCAGCATTTT; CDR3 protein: CASSSLGVRNQPQHF
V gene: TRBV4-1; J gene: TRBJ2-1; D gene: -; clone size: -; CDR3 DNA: TGCGCCAGCAGCCAAGGTTCGGGGGCGAATTACAATGAGCAGTTCTTC; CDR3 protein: CASSQGSGANYNEQFF
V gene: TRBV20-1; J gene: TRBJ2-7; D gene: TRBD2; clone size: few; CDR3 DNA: TGCAGTGCGGGGGGGACTAAACGTTCCTACGAGCAGTACTTC; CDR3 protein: CSAGGTKRSYEQYF
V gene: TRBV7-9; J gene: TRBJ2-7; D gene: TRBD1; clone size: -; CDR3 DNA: TGTGCCAGCAGCTTAGTGAGCCTCGGGACAGGGGGCGTGCAGTACTTC; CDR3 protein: CASSLVSLGTGGVQYF
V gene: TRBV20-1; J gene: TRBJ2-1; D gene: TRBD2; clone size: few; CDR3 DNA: TGCAGTGCTGTCGGGGTAGCGGGAGTACCCCACAATGAGCAGTTCTTC; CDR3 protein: CSAVGVAGVPHNEQFF
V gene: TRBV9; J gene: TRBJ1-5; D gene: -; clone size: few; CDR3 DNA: TGTGCCAGCAGCGTAGATGGGGGCAATCAGCCCCAGCATTTT; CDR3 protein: CASSVDGGNQPQHF
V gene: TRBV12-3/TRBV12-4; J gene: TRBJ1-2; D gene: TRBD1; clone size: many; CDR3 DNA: TGTGCCAGCATCTCGGTCTCGGGACAGGGGGCTGGCTACACCTTC; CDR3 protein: CASISVSGQGAGYTF
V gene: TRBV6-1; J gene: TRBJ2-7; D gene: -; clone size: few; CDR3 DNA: TGTGCCAGCAGAAAAAGGGAAGAGGGCGAGCAGTACTTC; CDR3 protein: CASRKREEGEQYF
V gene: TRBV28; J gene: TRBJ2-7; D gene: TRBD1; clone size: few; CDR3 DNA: TGTGCCAGCAGGGGACAGGGGTACTACGAGCAGTACTTC; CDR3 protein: CASRGQGYYEQYF
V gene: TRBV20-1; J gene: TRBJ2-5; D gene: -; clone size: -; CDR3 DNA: TGCAGTGCTAGGGGCCCGTGGGAGACCCAGTACTTC; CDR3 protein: CSARGPWETQYF
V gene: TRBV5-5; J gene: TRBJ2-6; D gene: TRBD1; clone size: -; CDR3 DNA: TGTGCCAGCAGCCAGACAGGGGGTAACTCTGGGGCCAACGTCCTGACTTTC; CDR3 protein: CASSQTGGNSGANVLTF
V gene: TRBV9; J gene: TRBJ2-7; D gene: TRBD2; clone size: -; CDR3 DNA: TGTGCCAGCAGCGGGGGGGAGGGACGGAGATACGAGCAGTACTTC; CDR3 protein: CASSGGEGRRYEQYF
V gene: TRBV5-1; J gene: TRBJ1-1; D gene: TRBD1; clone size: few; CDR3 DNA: TGCGCCAGCAGCTTGGAGGGGACCCGACAGGGATGGGCTTTCTTT; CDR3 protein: CASSLEGTRQGWAFF
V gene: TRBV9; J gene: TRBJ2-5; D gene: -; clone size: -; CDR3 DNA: TGTGCCAGCAGCATCTGGGGGGGCCAGGGGGAGACCCAGTACTTC; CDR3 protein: CASSIWGGQGETQYF
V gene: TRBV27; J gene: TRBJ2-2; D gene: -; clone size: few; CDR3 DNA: TGTGCCAGCAGTTTCAAACATCGACACGGCGAGCTGTTTTTT; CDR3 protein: CASSFKHRHGELFF
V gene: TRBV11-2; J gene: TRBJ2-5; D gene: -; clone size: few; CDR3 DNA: TGTGCCAGCAGTCCAACCGGGGGCCAAGAGACCCAGTACTTC; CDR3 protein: CASSPTGGQETQYF
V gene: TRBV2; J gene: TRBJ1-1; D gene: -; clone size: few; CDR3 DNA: TGTGCCAGCAGTCCCACCCTCGGGGAGGACACTGAAGCTTTCTTT; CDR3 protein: CASSPTLGEDTEAFF
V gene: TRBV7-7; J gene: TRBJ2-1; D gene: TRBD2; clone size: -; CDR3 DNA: TGTGCCAGCAGCCCCGCGGGAGGAAACTACAATGAGCAGTTCTTC; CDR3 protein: CASSPAGGNYNEQFF
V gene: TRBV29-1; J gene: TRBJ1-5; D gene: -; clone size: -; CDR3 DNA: TGCAGCGTTGCCGTCACAGAAAATCAGCCCCAGCATTTT; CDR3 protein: CSVAVTENQPQHF